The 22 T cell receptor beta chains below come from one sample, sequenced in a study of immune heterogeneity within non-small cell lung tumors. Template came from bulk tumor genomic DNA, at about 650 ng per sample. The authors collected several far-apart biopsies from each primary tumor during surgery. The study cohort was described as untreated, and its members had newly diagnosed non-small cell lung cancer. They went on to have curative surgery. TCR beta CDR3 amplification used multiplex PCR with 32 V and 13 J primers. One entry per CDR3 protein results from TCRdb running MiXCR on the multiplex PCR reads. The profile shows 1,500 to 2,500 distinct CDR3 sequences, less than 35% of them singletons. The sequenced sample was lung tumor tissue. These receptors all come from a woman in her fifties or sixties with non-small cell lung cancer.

In DNA, the CDR3 is TGTGCCAGCAGTTTAATGGTGGGGAACAATCAGCCCCAGCATTTT. This sequence encodes CASSLMVGNNQPQHF. The J gene is TRBJ1-5, the V gene TRBV28; D gene unclear. V shed 2 bases and J shed 3 bases, with 11 bases lying between them. Germline CDR1 MDHEN, CDR2 SYDVKM. The CDR3 totals 15 residues.

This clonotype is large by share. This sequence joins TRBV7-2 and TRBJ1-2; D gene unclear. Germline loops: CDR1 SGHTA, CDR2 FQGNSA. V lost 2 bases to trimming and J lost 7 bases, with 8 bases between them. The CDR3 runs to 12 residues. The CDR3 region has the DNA TGTGCCAGCAGCTTAAGGCTCTCTGGCTACACCTTC. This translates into CASSLRLSGYTF. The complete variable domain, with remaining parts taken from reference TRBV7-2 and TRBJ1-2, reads GAGVSQSPSNKVTEKGKDVELRCDPISGHTALYWYRQSLGQGLEFLIYFQGNSAPDKSGLPSDRFSAERTGGSVSTLTIQRTQQEDSAVYLCASSLRLSGYTFGSGTRLTVV.

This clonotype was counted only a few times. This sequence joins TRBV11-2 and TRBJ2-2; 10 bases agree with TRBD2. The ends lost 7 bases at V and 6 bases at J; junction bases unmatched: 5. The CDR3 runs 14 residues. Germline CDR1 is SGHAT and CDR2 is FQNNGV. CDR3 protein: CASNELAGSGELFF. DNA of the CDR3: TGTGCCAGCAACGAACTAGCGGGATCCGGGGAGCTGTTTTTT. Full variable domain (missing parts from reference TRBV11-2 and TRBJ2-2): EAGVAQSPRYKIIEKRQSVAFWCNPISGHATLYWYQQILGQGPKLLIQFQNNGVVDDSQLPKDRFSAERLKGVDSTLKIQPAKLEDSAVYLCASNELAGSGELFFGEGSRLTVL.

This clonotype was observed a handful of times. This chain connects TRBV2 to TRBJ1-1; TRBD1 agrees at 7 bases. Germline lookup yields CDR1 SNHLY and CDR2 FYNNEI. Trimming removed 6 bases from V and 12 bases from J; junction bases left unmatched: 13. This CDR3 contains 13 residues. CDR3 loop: CASSDRTGGRTFF. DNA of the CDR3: TGTGCCAGCAGCGACCGGACAGGCGGAAGAACTTTCTTT.

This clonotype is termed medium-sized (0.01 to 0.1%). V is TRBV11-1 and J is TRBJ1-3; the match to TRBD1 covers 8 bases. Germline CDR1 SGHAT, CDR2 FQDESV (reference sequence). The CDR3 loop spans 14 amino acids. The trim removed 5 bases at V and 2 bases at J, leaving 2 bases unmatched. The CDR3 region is CASSKTGAGNTIYF. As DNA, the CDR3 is TGTGCCAGCAGCAAGACAGGGGCTGGAAACACCATATATTTT.

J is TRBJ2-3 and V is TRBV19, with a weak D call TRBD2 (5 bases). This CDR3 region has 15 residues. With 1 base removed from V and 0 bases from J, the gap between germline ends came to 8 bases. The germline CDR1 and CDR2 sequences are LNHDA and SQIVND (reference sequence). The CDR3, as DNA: TGTGCCAGTAGTATAGGACTACCCAGCACAGATACGCAGTATTTT. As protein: CASSIGLPSTDTQYF.

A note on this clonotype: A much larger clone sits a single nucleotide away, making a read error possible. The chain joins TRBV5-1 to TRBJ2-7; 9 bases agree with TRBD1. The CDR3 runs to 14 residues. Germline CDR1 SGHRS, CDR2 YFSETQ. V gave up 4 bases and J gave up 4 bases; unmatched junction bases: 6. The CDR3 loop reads CASSPGQGSYEQYF. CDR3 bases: TGCGCCAGCAGCCCGGGACAGGGTAGTTACGAGCAGTACTTC.

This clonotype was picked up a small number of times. CDR3 protein: CASSLVSAGSYEQYF. Here the CDR3 DNA reads TGTGCCAGCAGCTTAGTATCAGCAGGGAGCTACGAGCAGTACTTC. V gene TRBV11-2 combines with J gene TRBJ2-7; D is tentatively TRBD1 or TRBD2 (5 bases each). V was trimmed by 1 base and J by 3 bases, leaving 13 bases between them. The germline gives CDR1 SGHAT, CDR2 FQNNGV. The CDR3 contains 15 residues. The variable domain in full, with the rest retrieved from reference TRBV11-2 and TRBJ2-7, is EAGVAQSPRYKIIEKRQSVAFWCNPISGHATLYWYQQILGQGPKLLIQFQNNGVVDDSQLPKDRFSAERLKGVDSTLKIQPAKLEDSAVYLCASSLVSAGSYEQYFGPGTRLTVT.

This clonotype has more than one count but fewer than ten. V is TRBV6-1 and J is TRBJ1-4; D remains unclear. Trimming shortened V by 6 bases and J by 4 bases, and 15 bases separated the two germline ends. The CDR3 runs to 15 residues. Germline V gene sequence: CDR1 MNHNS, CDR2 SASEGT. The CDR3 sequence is CASRRLPRNNEKLFF. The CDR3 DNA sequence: TGTGCCAGCAGGCGCCTCCCACGGAATAATGAAAAACTGTTTTTT.

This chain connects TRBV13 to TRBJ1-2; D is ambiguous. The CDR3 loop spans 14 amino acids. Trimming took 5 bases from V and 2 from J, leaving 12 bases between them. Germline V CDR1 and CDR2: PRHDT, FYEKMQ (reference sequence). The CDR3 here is CASSAAGENYGYTF. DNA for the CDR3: TGTGCCAGCAGCGCCGCCGGGGAGAACTATGGCTACACCTTC.

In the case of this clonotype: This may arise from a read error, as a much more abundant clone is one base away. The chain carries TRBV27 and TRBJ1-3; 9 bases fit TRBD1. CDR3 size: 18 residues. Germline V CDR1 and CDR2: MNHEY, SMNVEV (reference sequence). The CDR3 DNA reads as TGTGTCAGCAGTTTAAGATTAGGACAGGGGCGTACCGGAAACACCATATATTTT. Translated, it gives CVSSLRLGQGRTGNTIYF.

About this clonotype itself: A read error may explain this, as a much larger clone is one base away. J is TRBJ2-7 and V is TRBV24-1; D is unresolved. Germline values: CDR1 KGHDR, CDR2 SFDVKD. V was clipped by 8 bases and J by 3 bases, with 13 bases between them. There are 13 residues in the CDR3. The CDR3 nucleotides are TGTGCCACCACCCCCAATTTAAGCTACGAGCAGTACTTC. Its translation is CATTPNLSYEQYF.

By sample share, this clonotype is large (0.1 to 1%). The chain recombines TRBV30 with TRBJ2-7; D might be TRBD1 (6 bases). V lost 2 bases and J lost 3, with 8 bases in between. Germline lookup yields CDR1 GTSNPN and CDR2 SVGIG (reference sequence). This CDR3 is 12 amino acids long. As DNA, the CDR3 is TGTGCCTGGAGTCAACAGGGCTACGAGCAGTACTTC. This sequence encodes CAWSQQGYEQYF.

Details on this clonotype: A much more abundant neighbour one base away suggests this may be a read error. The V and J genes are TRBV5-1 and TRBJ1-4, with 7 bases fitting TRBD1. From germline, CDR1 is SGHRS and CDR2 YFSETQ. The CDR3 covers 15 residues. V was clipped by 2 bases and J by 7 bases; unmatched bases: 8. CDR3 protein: CASSFTVTGSEKLFF. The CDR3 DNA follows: TGCGCCAGCAGCTTCACAGTGACAGGGAGTGAAAAACTGTTTTTT.

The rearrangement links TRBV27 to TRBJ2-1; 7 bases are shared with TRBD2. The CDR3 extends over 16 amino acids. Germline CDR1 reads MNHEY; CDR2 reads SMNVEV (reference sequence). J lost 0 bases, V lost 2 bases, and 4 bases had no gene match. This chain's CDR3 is CASSLGGGSSYNEQFF. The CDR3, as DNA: TGTGCCAGCAGTTTAGGGGGGGGAAGCTCCTACAATGAGCAGTTCTTC.

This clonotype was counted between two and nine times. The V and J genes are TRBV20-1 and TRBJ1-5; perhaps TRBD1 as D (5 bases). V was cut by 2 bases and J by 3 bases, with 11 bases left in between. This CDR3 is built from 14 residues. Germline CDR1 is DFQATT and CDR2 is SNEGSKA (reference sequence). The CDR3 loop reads CSARYGTDNQPQHF. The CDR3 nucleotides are TGCAGTGCTAGATATGGGACTGACAATCAGCCCCAGCATTTT.

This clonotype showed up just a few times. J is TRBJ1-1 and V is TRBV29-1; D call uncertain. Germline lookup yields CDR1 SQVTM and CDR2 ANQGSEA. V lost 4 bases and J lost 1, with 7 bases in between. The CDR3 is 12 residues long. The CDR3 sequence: CSVVHTNTEAFF. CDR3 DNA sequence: TGCAGCGTTGTACATACGAACACTGAAGCTTTCTTT.

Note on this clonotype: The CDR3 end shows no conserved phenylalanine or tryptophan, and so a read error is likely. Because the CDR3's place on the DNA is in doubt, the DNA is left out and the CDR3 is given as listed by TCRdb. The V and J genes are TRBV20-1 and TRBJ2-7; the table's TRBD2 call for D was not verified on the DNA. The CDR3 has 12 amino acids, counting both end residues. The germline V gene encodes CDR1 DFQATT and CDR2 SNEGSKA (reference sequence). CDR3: CSAEPGLAGAAL.

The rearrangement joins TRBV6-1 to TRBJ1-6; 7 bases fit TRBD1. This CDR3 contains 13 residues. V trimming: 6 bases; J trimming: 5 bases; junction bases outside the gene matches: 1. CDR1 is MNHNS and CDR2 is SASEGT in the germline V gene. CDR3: CASRDRNNSPLHF. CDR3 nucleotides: TGTGCCAGCAGGGACAGGAATAATTCACCCCTCCACTTT.

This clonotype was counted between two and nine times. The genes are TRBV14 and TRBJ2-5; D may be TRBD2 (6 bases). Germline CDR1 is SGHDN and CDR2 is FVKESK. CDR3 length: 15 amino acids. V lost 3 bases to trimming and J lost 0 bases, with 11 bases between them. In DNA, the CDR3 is TGTGCCAGCAGCCAGGGAGGTGTCTACCAAGAGACCCAGTACTTC. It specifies CASSQGGVYQETQYF.

CDR3: CASRGHPRYGYTF. The CDR3 coding sequence is TGTGCCAGCAGGGGACATCCGAGATATGGCTACACCTTC. The chain uses TRBV12-3 or TRBV12-4 and TRBJ1-2; weak D call: TRBD1 (6 bases). Between the trimmed V and J ends, which lost 6 bases and 5 bases, there was a span of 13 bases. The CDR3 is 13 amino acids.

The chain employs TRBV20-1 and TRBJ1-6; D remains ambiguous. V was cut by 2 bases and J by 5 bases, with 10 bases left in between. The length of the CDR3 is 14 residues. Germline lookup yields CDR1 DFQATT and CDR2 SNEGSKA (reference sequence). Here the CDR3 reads CSARSAADNSPLHF. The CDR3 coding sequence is TGCAGTGCTAGATCGGCGGCAGATAATTCACCCCTCCACTTT.